Following are 14 T cell receptor beta chains from one sample sequenced in a study of T-cell reconstitution after alpha-beta-depleted transplantation in children. Preparation of the TCRbeta library involved a method that used unique molecular identifiers. TCRdb re-analysed the PCR reads in MiXCR, keeping a single row per CDR3 protein. This table holds about 200,000 distinct CDR3 sequences, roughly 9.1% found once. The sequences come from PBMCs, mostly from graft donor cells, collected 360 days after TCRalphabeta/CD19-depleted stem cell transplant. The receptor source for this set is a male patient between 2 and 15 years old who had a stem cell transplant for acute myeloid leukemia, so the T cells may come from the graft donor.

This clonotype has at least ten counts. This rearrangement joins TRBV18 to TRBJ2-1; 15 bases map to TRBD2. The CDR3 covers 19 residues. V lost 3 bases to trimming and J lost 5 bases; unmatched junction nucleotides: 11. Germline CDR1 and CDR2: KGHSH and LQKENI. Here the CDR3 reads CASSPRLSGTSGRNNEQFF. CDR3 nucleotide sequence: TGTGCCAGCTCACCGAGGTTAAGCGGGACTAGCGGGAGGAACAATGAGCAGTTCTTC. Supplemented by reference TRBV18 and TRBJ2-1, the full variable domain reads NAGVMQNPRHLVRRRGQEARLRCSPMKGHSHVYWYRQLPEEGLKFMVYLQKENIIDESGMPKERFSAEFPKEGPSILRIQQVVRGDSAAYFCASSPRLSGTSGRNNEQFFGPGTRLTVL.

The genes are TRBV12-3 or TRBV12-4 and TRBJ2-1, with TRBD2 identical over 9 bases. The CDR3 is made up of 16 amino acids. V lost 1 base and J lost 2; bases outside the gene matches: 3. CDR3 residues: CASSLVSSGAYNEQFF. The CDR3 nucleotides are TGTGCCAGCAGTTTAGTTTCTAGCGGGGCCTACAATGAGCAGTTCTTC.

The chain employs TRBV29-1 and TRBJ2-5; TRBD1 or TRBD2 may be the D gene (5 bases each). Deletions cut 2 bases from V and 2 bases from J, with 18 bases between. Germline V gene lookup returns CDR1 SQVTM and CDR2 ANQGSEA. CDR3 length equals 16 residues. CDR3 region: CSVELGLEGWQETQYF. Written as DNA, the CDR3 is TGCAGCGTTGAACTGGGCTTAGAGGGGTGGCAAGAGACCCAGTACTTC.

The CDR3 sequence: CASSLESNEQFF. Written as DNA, the CDR3 is TGTGCCAGCAGTTTAGAGAGCAATGAGCAGTTCTTC. The V gene is TRBV12-3 or TRBV12-4, the J gene TRBJ2-1; no definite D call. The CDR3 runs to 12 residues. Trimming pared 1 base from V and 6 bases from J, leaving 4 bases between.

This chain connects TRBV4-2 to TRBJ2-5; 13 bases map to TRBD2. CDR3 size: 16 residues. V was pared by 1 base and J by 1 base, with 0 bases of the junction left unmatched. The germline V gene has CDR1 LGHNA and CDR2 YNFKEQ. Here the CDR3 reads CASSQGTSGGQETQYF. The CDR3 DNA follows: TGTGCCAGCAGCCAAGGGACTAGCGGGGGCCAAGAGACCCAGTACTTC.

The CDR3 reads CASSLGTGGPYNEQFF. CDR3 in DNA: TGTGCCAGCAGCTTAGGGACAGGGGGCCCCTACAATGAGCAGTTCTTC. J is TRBJ2-1 and V is TRBV7-8; 11 bases map to TRBD1. The CDR3 contains 16 residues. Losses at the gene ends were 1 base for V and 2 bases for J; bases not matched to a gene: 1. Per the germline V gene, CDR1 is SGHVS and CDR2 is FQNEAQ.

This clonotype showed up many times. This chain links TRBV3-1 with TRBJ1-6; D not certain. V was trimmed by 4 bases and J by 10 bases, leaving 17 bases between them. Germline CDR1 and CDR2: LGHDT and YNNKEL (reference sequence). This CDR3 region has 15 residues. The CDR3 here is CASSPLSGGKSPLHF. The CDR3 DNA reads TGTGCCAGCAGCCCCCTCTCGGGCGGGAAGTCACCCCTCCACTTT.

This clonotype was seen a few times. The gene calls are TRBV6-1 and TRBJ1-3; D is uncertain. The CDR3 spans 16 residues. CDR1 MNHNS and CDR2 SASEGT come from the germline V gene. Trimming took off 6 bases at V and 3 bases at J, with 18 bases between the two ends. The CDR3 region has the DNA TGTGCCAGCAGCAGTCCCGGGTTCTTAATTGGAAACACCATATATTTT. Translating gives CASSSPGFLIGNTIYF.

This rearrangement joins TRBV20-1 to TRBJ2-7, with TRBD1 matching over 9 bases. This CDR3 region has 12 residues. Germline trimming cut 5 bases from V and 7 bases from J; bases unmatched to any gene: 6. Per the germline V gene, CDR1 is DFQATT and CDR2 is SNEGSKA (reference sequence). This CDR3 reads CSASDRGDEQYF. The CDR3 coding sequence is TGCAGTGCTTCGGACAGGGGAGATGAGCAGTACTTC.

The CDR3, as DNA: TGCAGTGCTAGGGGCACATCGACCTCCTACGAGCAGTACTTC. The encoded protein is CSARGTSTSYEQYF. This chain connects TRBV20-1 to TRBJ2-7; no clear D gene. The germline V and J ends were trimmed by 3 bases and 0 bases, with 12 bases remaining between them. Germline V lookup: CDR1 DFQATT, CDR2 SNEGSKA (reference sequence). There are 14 residues in the CDR3.

The sample holds a few counts of this clonotype. The chain links TRBV4-1 to TRBJ1-2, with D possibly matching TRBD1 (5 bases). The germline V gene encodes CDR1 MGHRA and CDR2 YSYEKL. Deletions cut 1 base from V and 6 bases from J, with 9 bases between. There are 13 residues in the CDR3. The CDR3, as DNA: TGCGCCAGCAGCCAAGTGGAGGGGCATGGCTACACCTTC. It yields the protein CASSQVEGHGYTF.

V is TRBV5-4 and J is TRBJ2-1; the match to TRBD2 covers 7 bases. The germline V gene encodes CDR1 SGHNT and CDR2 YYREEE (reference sequence). The length of the CDR3 is 15 residues. J was trimmed by 5 bases and V by 0 bases; bases with no gene match: 5. CDR3 sequence: CASSLEWEGNNEQFF. CDR3 sequence (DNA): TGTGCCAGCAGCTTGGAATGGGAGGGTAACAATGAGCAGTTCTTC. The variable domain in full, completed from reference TRBV5-4 and TRBJ2-1, reads ETGVTQSPTHLIKTRGQQVTLRCSSQSGHNTVSWYQQALGQGPQFIFQYYREEENGRGNFPPRFSGLQFPNYSSELNVNALELDDSALYLCASSLEWEGNNEQFFGPGTRLTVL.

This clonotype was counted between two and nine times. The chain employs TRBV29-1 and TRBJ1-3; D call uncertain. The germline V gene encodes CDR1 SQVTM and CDR2 ANQGSEA. Trimming stripped 5 bases from V and 4 bases from J, with 9 bases between. The CDR3 has 12 residues. CDR3 protein: CSVKTEGNTIYF. The CDR3 DNA is TGCAGCGTTAAAACTGAGGGAAACACCATATATTTT.

The chain combines TRBV4-1 with TRBJ2-6; 7 bases fit TRBD2. From germline, CDR1 is MGHRA and CDR2 YSYEKL. CDR3 length: 17 residues. Unmatched junction bases numbered 2, after V lost 0 bases and J lost 0 bases. The CDR3 DNA sequence: TGCGCCAGCAGCCAAGAATGGGGGGGCTCTGGGGCCAACGTCCTGACTTTC. Translated, it gives CASSQEWGGSGANVLTF.